This T cell receptor (beta chain) originates from a study of cytomegalovirus exposure and HLA in healthy donors. Across the study: When 398 donors were genotyped, roughly 78% of them were found to fall in the Caucasian-associated ancestry cluster. The study, taken as a whole, reports: In all likelihood, a cluster of highly shared sequence variants was a sequencing artifact. What TCR beta sequences reportedly achieved was accurate prediction of HLA-A and HLA-B alleles in most subjects.

The donors gave bone marrow, and they were healthy. To note about this clone: Antigen unknown.

With 60 Vbeta and 13 Jbeta primers, the PCR was carried out. TCRdb's copy holds only in-frame clones and misses some; the assay was immunoSEQ multiplex PCR. Among approximately 150,000 clones listed, under 85% were seen once. CDR1 is LGHNA, CDR2 YNFKEQ, per germline. This CDR3 is 19 amino acids long. This TCR was sampled from a human donor in good health. Sequenced: PBMCs. The chain links TRBV4-2 to TRBJ2-5; tentative D call: TRBD1 (6 bases). Judging by the DNA end, TRBJ2-7 fits better; the J call may be wrong. CDR3: CASSQMGLPTGWISYEQYF. The CDR3 DNA is TGTGCCAGCAGCCAAATGGGCTTACCTACAGGGTGGATCTCCTACGAGCAGTACTTC.